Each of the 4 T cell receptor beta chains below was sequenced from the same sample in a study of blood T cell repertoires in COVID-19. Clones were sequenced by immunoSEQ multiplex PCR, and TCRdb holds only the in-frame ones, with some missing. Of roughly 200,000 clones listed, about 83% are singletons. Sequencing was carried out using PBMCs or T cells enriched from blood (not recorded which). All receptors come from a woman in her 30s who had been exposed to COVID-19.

Here the CDR3 reads CASSLGSSGGVADTQYF. The CDR3 nucleotides are TGTGCCAGCAGCTTAGGGAGTAGCGGGGGGGTGGCAGATACGCAGTATTTT. The chain recombines TRBV7-2 with TRBJ2-3, with 11 bases fitting TRBD2. Germline V gene lookup returns CDR1 SGHTA and CDR2 FQGNSA. The CDR3 runs 17 residues. The J segment lost 4 bases and the V segment lost 1 base, leaving 7 bases of the junction unmatched.

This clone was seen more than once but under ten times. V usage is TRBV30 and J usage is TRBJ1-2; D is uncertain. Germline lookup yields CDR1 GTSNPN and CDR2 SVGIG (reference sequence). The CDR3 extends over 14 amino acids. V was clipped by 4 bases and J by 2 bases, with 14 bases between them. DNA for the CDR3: TGTGCCTGGACCCTGAAATCGGGAAACTATGGCTACACCTTC. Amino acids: CAWTLKSGNYGYTF.

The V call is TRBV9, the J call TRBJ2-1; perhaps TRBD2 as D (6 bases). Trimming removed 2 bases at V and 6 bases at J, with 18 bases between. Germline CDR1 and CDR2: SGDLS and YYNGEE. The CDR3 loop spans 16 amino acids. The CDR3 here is CASSVATSLIGNEQFF. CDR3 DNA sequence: TGTGCCAGCAGCGTGGCAACTAGCCTCATTGGCAATGAGCAGTTCTTC.

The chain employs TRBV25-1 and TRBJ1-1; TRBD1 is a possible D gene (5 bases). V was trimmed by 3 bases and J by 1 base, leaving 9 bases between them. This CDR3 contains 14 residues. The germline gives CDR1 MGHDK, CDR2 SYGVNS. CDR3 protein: CASSDAGPNTEAFF. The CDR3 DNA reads TGTGCCAGCAGTGACGCAGGGCCGAACACTGAAGCTTTCTTT.